This section outlines one TCR beta chain sequence together with its context. This clonotype has just a few counts. This clone's antigen is unknown. Base quality data are lacking; no much larger clone is found one base away. The TCR beta CDR3 regions were amplified from the RNA transcripts. For the first round of RT-PCR on the TCR CDR3, the HTBI primer set was used together with the Qiagen OneStep RT-PCR kit. A second multiplex PCR round built the libraries, followed by size selection and purification. Sequencing of the libraries was done on an Illumina HiSeq2000 using paired-end 100 bp reads. In the paper's pipeline: SOAPnuke was used to process the raw data, removing reads that contained adapters or uncalled bases, had a mean Phred below 15, or lacked an exact match to the constant primer or identifier. High-quality paired reads were merged with COPE v1.2.5, and unique nucleotide sequences were defined as clonotypes. Clonotypes were aligned to IMGT TRBV, TRBD and TRBJ reference segments using MiTCR v1.1. Analysis was restricted to V-J combinations with a frequency above 0.0001, which covered 98% to 99.2% of repertoires. A TCS score was defined as the ratio between F50 (clonal expansion) and ExV (chaos), using BLOSUM62-based TCRdist between CDR3 peptides within each V-J. Welch's t-statistics and random forest reduced roughly 540 V-J features to around 14, which were used in a naive Bayes classifier (R e1071). The public reads were run again by TCRdb, first through fastp at Q25 and then through MiXCR, and only productive beta chains were kept. All rows with the same CDR3 protein become a single entry with the most common DNA and genes. The V and J calls reflect TCRdb's pipeline rather than the authors' work. The sample includes roughly 380,000 distinct CDR3 sequences, with over 15% observed a single time. 3.7% of the sample goes to the ten largest clones.

This entry comes from a study of T cells in Graves' hyperthyroidism and ophthalmopathy (dated by TCRdb to the late 2010s). In terms of the full investigation: Peripheral blood samples were taken at initial diagnosis, before any treatment was given. An independent validation cohort of around 20 hyperthyroidism patients and about 16 patients who later progressed to ophthalmopathy tested prospective prediction of ophthalmopathy. According to the paper, TCR Vbeta CDR3 sequencing was carried out on 135 peripheral blood samples, which came from fewer than 50 ophthalmopathy, around 74 hyperthyroidism and some 17 progressor patients. Thyroid tissue and blood T-cell repertoires from about 6 Graves' hyperthyroidism patients were also compared in the study. For training and testing, the roughly 97 patients in the discovery cohort were randomly divided in a 7:3 ratio. To identify distinguishing TCR V-J signatures, a discovery cohort of 90 to 100 patients was used, comprising some 43 with Graves' ophthalmopathy and 57 with stable Graves' hyperthyroidism. Once sampling was done, hyperthyroidism patients were given methimazole at a starting dose of 30 mg daily, whereas ophthalmopathy patients were given high-dose intravenous methylprednisolone. Results and caveats for the whole study, not just this receptor: Blood samples also contained most of the expanded thyroid clonotypes (frequency above 0.001), which suggests that blood repertoires may reflect thyroid immune responses. No statistical method was used to set the sample size in advance, and investigators knew the group allocation. Ophthalmopathy was separated from stable hyperthyroidism by a 13 V-J signature model, with 85% to 90% sensitivity and about 81% specificity obtained in cross-validation and 80%/75% obtained in testing. In validation, the model predicted progression to ophthalmopathy with 55% to 71% sensitivity and less than 80% specificity, a median of 6.5 months before onset.

A patient counted as having stable Graves' hyperthyroidism if no progression to ophthalmopathy occurred over 18 months of follow-up. Hyperthyroidism patients were aged 18 to 65 years and newly diagnosed, with disease duration of less than 2 months. The study excluded patients with uncontrolled infections, other autoimmune diseases, pregnancy or lactation. Clinical symptoms, serum thyroxine and TRAb, thyroid ultrasound, and orbital computed tomography formed the basis for the diagnoses. PBMCs were separated from around 9.1 ml of fresh peripheral blood using Ficoll-Paque density gradient centrifugation. Total RNA was extracted with Trizol reagent, and quality was checked on an Agilent 2100 Bioanalyzer. Trimming removed 4 bases from V and 3 bases from J; the gene matches leave 13 bases unexplained. From the cysteine through the phenylalanine, the CDR3 covers 16 amino acids. Only the CDR3 DNA stays, 48 bases, in frame from base 1. CDR1 and CDR2 are read off the germline V gene as SGHRS and YFSETQ.

The rearranged segments are TRBV5-1 and TRBJ2-7, and TRBD2 aligns with 7 junction nucleotides. The TCR sequence derives from a woman between 18 and 30 years old with Graves' hyperthyroidism. The sample consisted of blood. DNA sequence: TGCGCCAGCAGCCGGGGAGGGGTCCAGGACGTCTACGAGCAGTACTTC. Its amino acids are CASSRGGVQDVYEQYF.